The 8 T cell receptor beta chains listed next were all sequenced from one sample in a study of vaccination and CD4 T cells after COVID-19. Described treatment: approximately nine-day PBMC culture with coronavirus spike peptide pools or control peptides (ViraFEST assay). At the Johns Hopkins FTIC core, DNA taken from cultured CD4+ T cells was sequenced by way of the Oncomine TCR Beta short-read assay. TCRdb processed the PCR reads anew with MiXCR; each CDR3 protein has one entry. The sample records more than 10,000 distinct CDR3 sequences, about 53% being singletons. Their antigen targets remain unknown. Material: CD4+ T cells from blood, cultured in vitro. These receptors were obtained from a human donor who had recovered from COVID-19.

V and J are TRBV7-6 and TRBJ2-3; the D is unclear. The CDR3 consists of 14 residues. Between the trimmed V and J ends, which lost 5 bases and 0 bases, there was a span of 9 bases. Germline lookup yields CDR1 SGHVS and CDR2 FNYEAQ. CDR3 in DNA: TGTGCCAGCAGCCTCTCGACAAGCACAGATACGCAGTATTTT. It is translated as CASSLSTSTDTQYF.

This clonotype was counted a few times. This chain uses TRBV6-1 with TRBJ1-2; D is possibly TRBD1 (6 bases). The germline CDR1 and CDR2 sequences are MNHNS and SASEGT. V was cut by 0 bases and J by 5 bases, with 22 bases left in between. This CDR3 is 18 amino acids long. CDR3 coding DNA: TGTGCCAGCAGTGAAGCGGCCACAGGACAGAGGGGCTCTTATGGCTACACCTTC. The encoded protein is CASSEAATGQRGSYGYTF.

Only a few counts were recorded for this clonotype. The V and J genes are TRBV10-1 and TRBJ2-5; D is possibly TRBD2 (6 bases). The CDR3 runs 15 residues. CDR1 is WNHNN and CDR2 is SYGVQD in the germline V gene (reference sequence). V lost 6 bases to trimming and J lost 2 bases, with 16 bases between them. As DNA, the CDR3 is TGCGCCAGCAGCCGTCTTAGCGGAAATCAAGAGACCCAGTACTTC. The encoded protein is CASSRLSGNQETQYF.

This sequence joins TRBV6-1 and TRBJ1-2, with D possibly being TRBD1 (5 bases). V gave up 10 bases and J gave up 4 bases, with 16 bases separating them. Germline lookup yields CDR1 MNHNS and CDR2 SASEGT. This CDR3 has 13 residues. The CDR3: CATTGQVTYGYTF. The CDR3 region has the DNA TGTGCCACCACCGGACAAGTGACCTATGGCTACACCTTC.

The chain recombines TRBV7-2 with TRBJ2-7; 9 nucleotides line up with TRBD2. V shed 8 bases, J shed 1 base, and the junction held 9 bases outside the gene matches. This CDR3 comprises 15 residues. Germline V gene sequence: CDR1 SGHTA, CDR2 FQGNSA. CDR3: CASQRGLAPSYEQYF. CDR3 bases: TGTGCCAGCCAACGGGGACTAGCTCCTTCCTACGAGCAGTACTTC. The complete variable domain, with remaining parts taken from reference TRBV7-2 and TRBJ2-7, reads GAGVSQSPSNKVTEKGKDVELRCDPISGHTALYWYRQSLGQGLEFLIYFQGNSAPDKSGLPSDRFSAERTGGSVSTLTIQRTQQEDSAVYLCASQRGLAPSYEQYFGPGTRLTVT.

This rearrangement joins TRBV6-1 to TRBJ2-3; D gene ambiguous. V was shortened by 7 bases and J by 0 bases, with 14 bases between the two germline ends. This CDR3 is 15 amino acids long. Germline V gives CDR1 MNHNS, CDR2 SASEGT. Written as DNA, the CDR3 is TGTGCCAGCATGTCATCCCACACTAGCACAGATACGCAGTATTTT. Translated, it gives CASMSSHTSTDTQYF.

A few counts support this clonotype. This rearrangement joins TRBV27 to TRBJ1-5, with D possibly TRBD1 on 6 matching bases. From germline, CDR1 is MNHEY and CDR2 SMNVEV (reference sequence). The CDR3 length is 15 residues. Trimming pared 4 bases from V and 4 bases from J, leaving 14 bases between. CDR3 nucleotides: TGTGCCAGCAGTTCTACGGGGGCAGGAAATCAGCCCCAGCATTTT. Translation gives CASSSTGAGNQPQHF.

The genes are TRBV20-1 and TRBJ2-7, with D unclear. Per germline, CDR1 DFQATT and CDR2 SNEGSKA (reference sequence). V gave up 3 bases and J gave up 1 base, with 13 bases separating them. CDR3 length equals 14 residues. The CDR3 protein is CSASGSQASYEQYF. Here the CDR3 DNA reads TGCAGTGCTAGTGGTTCCCAGGCGTCCTACGAGCAGTACTTC.